This T cell receptor beta chain was retrieved from a study of metastatic and nonmetastatic thyroid tumors. Nobody among the patients had been given any treatment before thyroid surgery. This clone was seen at least ten times. Germline lookup yields CDR1 SGHRS and CDR2 YFSETQ. This CDR3 is 15 amino acids long. V dropped 4 bases and J dropped 3 bases, with 16 bases sitting between them. TCRdb redid the clone calls on the PCR reads using MiXCR. The sample lists approximately 65,000 clones, just over 4% seen once, with 20% to 25% in the top ten. Source material: blood. J is TRBJ1-2 and V is TRBV5-1; D is perhaps TRBD1 (5 bases). This receptor was obtained from a female donor with papillary thyroid cancer or a benign thyroid nodule (not recorded which). Some clones in this sample may be carry-over from other donors' samples. The CDR3: CASSAAEGLDYGYTF. CDR3 DNA sequence: TGCGCCAGCAGCGCCGCTGAGGGGTTGGACTATGGCTACACCTTC.